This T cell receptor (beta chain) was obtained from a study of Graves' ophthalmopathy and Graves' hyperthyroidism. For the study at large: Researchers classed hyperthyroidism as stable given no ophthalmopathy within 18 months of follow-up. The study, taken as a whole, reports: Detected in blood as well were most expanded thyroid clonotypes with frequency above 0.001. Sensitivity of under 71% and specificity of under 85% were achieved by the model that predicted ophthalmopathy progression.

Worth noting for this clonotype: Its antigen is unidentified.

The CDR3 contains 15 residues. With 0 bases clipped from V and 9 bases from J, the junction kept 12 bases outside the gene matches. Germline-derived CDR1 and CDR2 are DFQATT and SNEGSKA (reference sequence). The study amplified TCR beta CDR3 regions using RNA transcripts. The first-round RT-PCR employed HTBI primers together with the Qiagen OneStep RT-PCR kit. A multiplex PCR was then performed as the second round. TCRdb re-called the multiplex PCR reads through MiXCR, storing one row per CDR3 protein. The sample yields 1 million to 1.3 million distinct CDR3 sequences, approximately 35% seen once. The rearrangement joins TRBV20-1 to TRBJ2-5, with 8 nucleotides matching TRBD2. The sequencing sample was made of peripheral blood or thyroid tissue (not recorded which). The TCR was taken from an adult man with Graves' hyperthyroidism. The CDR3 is CSARDQSGGHQPQYF. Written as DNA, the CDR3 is TGCAGTGCTAGAGATCAGTCGGGAGGGCATCAGCCCCAGTACTTC.